This T cell receptor (beta chain) was profiled in a study of Ad26.COV2.S vaccination and SARS-CoV-2 variants. Study in general: The vaccine Ad26.COV2.S was put into the muscle once, or twice with 56 days between.

Germline loops: CDR1 SSHAT, CDR2 FNYEAQ (reference sequence). This CDR3 has 15 amino acids. The treatment is: around 19 received Ad26.COV2.S at low or high dose, single or two shots; about 5 received placebo; per-sample allocation not given. Sampling was performed 63 days after the first vaccine or placebo injection. Cohort 1b enrolled adults aged 18-55 years in Boston. Measured with immunoSEQ multiplex PCR; TCRdb has only the in-frame clones, and not every one. This sample carries under 600,000 clones, roughly nine tenths of them seen once, and the ten largest clones take over 1.5%. Details on this clone: The junction differs from germline at one of its ends, possibly a read error.

The sequence was collected from a person aged 18 to 65 who received the Ad26.COV2.S COVID-19 vaccine or a placebo. The sample consisted of peripheral blood, taken in a trial of Ad26.COV2.S vaccine versus placebo. The gene calls are TRBV7-7 and TRBJ2-1; 15 bases match TRBD2. The CDR3 loop is CASSRGTSGGNEQFF. Written as DNA, the CDR3 is TGTGCTAGCAGCCGAGGGACTAGCGGGGGGAATGAGCAGTTCTTC.